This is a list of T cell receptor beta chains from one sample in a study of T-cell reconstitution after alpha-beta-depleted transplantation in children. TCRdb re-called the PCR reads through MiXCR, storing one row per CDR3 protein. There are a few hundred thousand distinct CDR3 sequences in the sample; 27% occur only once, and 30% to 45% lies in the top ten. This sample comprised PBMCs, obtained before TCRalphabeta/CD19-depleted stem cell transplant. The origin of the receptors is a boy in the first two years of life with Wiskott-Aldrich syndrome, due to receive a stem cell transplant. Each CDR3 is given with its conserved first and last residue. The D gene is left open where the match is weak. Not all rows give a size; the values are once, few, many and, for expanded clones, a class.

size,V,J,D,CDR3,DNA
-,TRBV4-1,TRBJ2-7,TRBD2,CASSQDSGTSGSRRSEQYF,TGCGCCAGCAGCCAAGATTCCGGGACTAGCGGTTCCCGAAGGAGCGAGCAGTACTTC
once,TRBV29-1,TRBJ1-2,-,CSVEDRGSNYGYTF,TGCAGCGTTGAAGATCGGGGTTCCAACTATGGCTACACCTTC
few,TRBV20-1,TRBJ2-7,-,CSAHKGVWEQYF,TGCAGTGCTCACAAAGGGGTTTGGGAGCAGTACTTC
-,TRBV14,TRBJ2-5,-,CASSQERDWTMETQYF,TGTGCCAGCAGCCAAGAGAGGGACTGGACCATGGAGACCCAGTACTTC
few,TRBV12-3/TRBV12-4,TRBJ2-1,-,CASSVRAVEQFF,TGTGCCAGCAGTGTTAGGGCGGTCGAGCAGTTCTTC
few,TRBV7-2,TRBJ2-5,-,CASSLNVLAAIQETQYF,TGTGCCAGCAGCTTAAACGTATTAGCGGCTATCCAAGAGACCCAGTACTTC
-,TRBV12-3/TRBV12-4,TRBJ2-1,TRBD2,CASSWGLAGGHNEQFF,TGTGCCAGCAGCTGGGGGCTAGCGGGAGGCCACAATGAGCAGTTCTTC
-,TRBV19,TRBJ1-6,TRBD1,CASTGQGSTPLHF,TGTGCCAGTACTGGACAGGGTTCAACACCCCTCCACTTT
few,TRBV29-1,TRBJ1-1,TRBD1,CSAGQGGATEAFF,TGCAGCGCCGGACAGGGGGGTGCCACTGAAGCTTTCTTT
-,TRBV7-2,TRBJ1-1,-,CASSSSGKSGTEAFF,TGTGCCAGCAGCTCCTCAGGGAAGAGCGGCACTGAAGCTTTCTTT
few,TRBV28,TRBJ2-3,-,CASSSGIETDTQYF,TGTGCCAGCAGTTCCGGGATTGAGACAGATACGCAGTATTTT
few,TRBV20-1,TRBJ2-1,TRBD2,CSARGLLAAYNEQFF,TGCAGTGCTAGAGGCCTACTAGCGGCCTACAATGAGCAGTTCTTC
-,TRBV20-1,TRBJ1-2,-,CSARLDRIYGYTF,TGCAGTGCTAGACTGGACAGAATTTATGGCTACACCTTT
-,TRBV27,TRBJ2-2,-,CASSSKIQVGELFF,TGTGCCAGCAGTTCGAAGATCCAGGTCGGGGAGCTGTTTTTT
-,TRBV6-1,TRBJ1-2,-,CASNWQSNYGYTF,TGTGCCAGCAACTGGCAGAGCAACTATGGCTACACCTTC
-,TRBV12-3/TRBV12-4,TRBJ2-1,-,CASSARTPGEQFF,TGTGCCAGCAGTGCAAGGACTCCTGGTGAGCAGTTCTTC
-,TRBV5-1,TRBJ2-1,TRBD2,CASSQTTGTINEQFF,TGCGCCAGCAGTCAGACTACCGGGACTATCAATGAGCAGTTCTTC
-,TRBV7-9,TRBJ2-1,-,CASSLAGAPGF,TGTGCCAGCAGCTTAGCTGGGGCTCCGGGCTTC
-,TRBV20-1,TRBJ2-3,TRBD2,CSAIRTSGTDTQYF,TGCAGTGCTATAAGGACTAGCGGCACAGATACGCAGTATTTT
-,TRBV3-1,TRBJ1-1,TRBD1,CASSRRTGGTNTEAFF,TGTGCCAGCAGCCGCCGGACAGGGGGTACGAACACTGAAGCTTTCTTT
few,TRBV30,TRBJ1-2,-,CAWGVWDGYTF,TGTGCCTGGGGGGTGTGGGATGGCTACACCTTC
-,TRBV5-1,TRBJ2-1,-,CASSFLGGVIYNEQFF,TGCGCCAGCAGCTTTCTAGGGGGAGTCATTTACAATGAGCAGTTCTTC
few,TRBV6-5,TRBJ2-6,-,CASSYSHLGGSGANVLTF,TGTGCCAGCAGTTACTCACACCTGGGGGGCTCTGGGGCCAACGTCCTGACTTTC
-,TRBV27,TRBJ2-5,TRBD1,CASSSMGQGEETQYF,TGTGCCAGCAGCTCTATGGGACAGGGAGAAGAGACCCAGTACTTC
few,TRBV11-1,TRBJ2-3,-,CASSLGRWSTDTQYF,TGTGCCAGCAGCTTGGGTAGATGGAGCACAGATACGCAGTATTTT
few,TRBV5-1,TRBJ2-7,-,CASSLRMGYYEQYF,TGCGCCAGCAGCTTAAGGATGGGGTACTACGAGCAGTACTTC
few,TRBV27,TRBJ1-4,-,CASSPLGGQSNEKLFF,TGTGCCAGCAGTCCACTGGGAGGACAGTCTAATGAAAAACTGTTTTTT
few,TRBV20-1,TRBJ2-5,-,CSAQDGDTQYF,TGCAGTGCCCAGGATGGAGATACCCAGTACTTC
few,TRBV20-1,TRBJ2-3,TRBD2,CSAAPALAGGTDTQYF,TGCAGTGCTGCCCCCGCACTAGCGGGCGGCACAGATACGCAGTATTTT
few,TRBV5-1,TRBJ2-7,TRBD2,CASRPHSGSMSYEQYF,TGCGCCAGCAGGCCCCATAGCGGGAGCATGTCCTACGAGCAGTACTTC
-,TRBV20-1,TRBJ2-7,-,CSAVGAHEQYF,TGCAGTGCTGTCGGCGCCCACGAGCAGTACTTC
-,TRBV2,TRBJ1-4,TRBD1,CASRGQGEEKLFF,TGTGCCAGCCGGGGACAGGGGGAGGAAAAACTGTTTTTT
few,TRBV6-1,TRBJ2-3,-,CASSDSGTRTDTQYF,TGTGCCAGCAGTGATAGCGGAACAAGGACAGATACGCAGTATTTT